This TCR beta chain was recorded in a study of cytomegalovirus exposure and HLA in healthy donors. Overall study findings and caveats: It was shown in a later analysis that HLA-associated TCR beta chains were more clonally expanded than other, equally common chains.

To note about this clone: Its specificity is unknown.

With 60 Vbeta and 13 Jbeta primers, the PCR was carried out. Some clones are missing from TCRdb's copy, which holds only in-frame ones; the method was immunoSEQ multiplex PCR. The repertoire includes tens of thousands of clones, approximately 91% of them detected once, and 2% to 3% sits in the top ten. This TCR derives from a woman younger than 30 in good health and CMV-seronegative. Sequenced input: PBMCs.

The CDR3, as DNA: TGTGCCAGCCAGTGGGGAGGCAATCAGCCCCAGCATTTT. This gives the protein CASQWGGNQPQHF. The chain recombines TRBV19 with TRBJ1-5; unclear D gene. In germline, CDR1 is LNHDA, CDR2 SQIVND (reference sequence). The CDR3 has 13 amino acids. Trimming removed 9 bases at V and 2 bases at J, with 11 bases between.